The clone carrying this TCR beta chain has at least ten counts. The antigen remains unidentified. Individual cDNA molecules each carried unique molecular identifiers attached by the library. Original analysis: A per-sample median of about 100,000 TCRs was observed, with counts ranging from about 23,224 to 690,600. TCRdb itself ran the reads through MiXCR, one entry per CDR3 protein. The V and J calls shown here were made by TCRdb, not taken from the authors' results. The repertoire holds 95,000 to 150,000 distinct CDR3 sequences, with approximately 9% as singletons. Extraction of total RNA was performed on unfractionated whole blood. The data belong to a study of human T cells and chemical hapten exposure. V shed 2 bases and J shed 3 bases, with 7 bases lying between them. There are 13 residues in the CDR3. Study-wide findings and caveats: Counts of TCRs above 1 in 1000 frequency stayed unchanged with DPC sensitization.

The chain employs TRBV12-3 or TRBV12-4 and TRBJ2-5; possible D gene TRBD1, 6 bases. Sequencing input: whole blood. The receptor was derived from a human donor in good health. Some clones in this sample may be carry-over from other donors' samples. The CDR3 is CASSLNREETQYF. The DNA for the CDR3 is TGTGCCAGCAGTTTAAACAGGGAAGAGACCCAGTACTTC.